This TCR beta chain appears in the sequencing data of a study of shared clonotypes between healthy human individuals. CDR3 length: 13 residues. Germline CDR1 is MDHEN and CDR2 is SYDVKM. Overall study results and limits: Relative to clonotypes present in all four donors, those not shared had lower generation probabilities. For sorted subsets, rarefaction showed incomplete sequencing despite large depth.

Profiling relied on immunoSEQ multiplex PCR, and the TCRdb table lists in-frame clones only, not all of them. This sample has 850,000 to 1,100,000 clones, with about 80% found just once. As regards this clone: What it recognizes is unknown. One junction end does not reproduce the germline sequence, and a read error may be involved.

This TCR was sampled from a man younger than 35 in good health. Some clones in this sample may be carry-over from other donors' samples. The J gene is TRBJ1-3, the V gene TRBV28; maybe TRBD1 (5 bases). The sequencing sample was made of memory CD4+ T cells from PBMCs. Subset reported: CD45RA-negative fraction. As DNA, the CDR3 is TGTGCCAGCATTAGAGGGGCTGGAGACACCATATATTTT. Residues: CASIRGAGDTIYF.